Given below is one T cell receptor (beta chain) in context. V lost 0 bases, J lost 7 bases, and 13 bases lay in between. Germline CDR1 reads DFQATT; CDR2 reads SNEGSKA (reference sequence). The CDR3 runs 13 residues. This record belongs to a study of T-cell reconstitution after alpha-beta-depleted transplantation in children. The TCRbeta library was prepared with unique molecular identifiers. TCRdb independently ran MiXCR on the PCR reads; one entry per CDR3 protein. The sample has approximately 400,000 distinct CDR3 sequences, 11% seen once; the top ten hold roughly 6%. The source is a human donor who donated a stem cell graft to a child with acute myeloid leukemia. This chain uses TRBV20-1 with TRBJ2-7, with D uncertain. Specimen: PBMCs from the stem cell graft donor, collected from the stem cell graft. CDR3 DNA: TGCAGTGCTAGAGACGTCCGGGTCGGAGAGCAGTACTTC. It encodes CSARDVRVGEQYF.